The 30 T cell receptor beta chains reported below all come from one sample, sequenced in a study of early T cells in non-severe SARS-CoV-2 infection. TCRdb used MiXCR to reprocess the 5' RACE reads, holding one entry per CDR3 protein. This table has about 81,000 distinct CDR3 sequences, roughly 6% appearing once. Sequencing was carried out using whole blood. These receptors were taken from an adult who was a healthcare worker with PCR-confirmed SARS-CoV-2 infection or an uninfected control (not recorded which).

The chain combines TRBV4-3 with TRBJ2-7, with 7 bases matching TRBD2. The CDR3 runs 15 residues. The germline gives CDR1 LGHNA, CDR2 YSLEER. V lost 2 bases and J lost 3; bases outside the gene matches: 7. The CDR3 is CASSQSQTSFYEQYF. CDR3 DNA sequence: TGCGCCAGCAGCCAATCCCAGACTAGCTTCTACGAGCAGTACTTC.

The V call is TRBV11-2, the J call TRBJ2-4; unclear D gene. Per germline, CDR1 SGHAT and CDR2 FQNNGV. V dropped 0 bases and J dropped 1 base, with 7 bases sitting between them. The CDR3 has 15 amino acids. CDR3 in amino acids: CASSLEGSAKNIQYF. The CDR3 bases are TGTGCCAGCAGCTTAGAAGGGTCCGCCAAAAACATTCAGTACTTC. Full variable domain (outside the CDR3, taken from reference TRBV11-2 and TRBJ2-4): EAGVAQSPRYKIIEKRQSVAFWCNPISGHATLYWYQQILGQGPKLLIQFQNNGVVDDSQLPKDRFSAERLKGVDSTLKIQPAKLEDSAVYLCASSLEGSAKNIQYFGAGTRLSVL.

This clonotype was seen more than once but under ten times. A much larger clone is a single base away; this may be a read error. The chain carries TRBV29-1 and TRBJ2-7, with D unresolved. Germline CDR1 is SQVTM and CDR2 is ANQGSEA. The CDR3 has 12 amino acids. Trimming left V 8 bases short and J 2 bases short, with 13 bases between. The CDR3 region has the DNA TGCAGCATTGTCGTTAGGGCCTACGAGCAGTACTTC. Protein sequence: CSIVVRAYEQYF.

To note about this clonotype: A read error may be the cause here, since a much bigger clone is one base away. The chain is built from TRBV20-1 and TRBJ1-3, with 7 bases that match TRBD1. Germline CDR1 reads DFQATT; CDR2 reads SNEGSKA (reference sequence). The junction had 9 bases not matched to a gene; V was cut back by 6 bases and J by 4 bases. There are 14 residues in the CDR3. The CDR3 bases are TGCAGTGCGGACAGGAAAGGGAAGGGAAACACCATATATTTT. Protein: CSADRKGKGNTIYF.

V is TRBV15 and J is TRBJ2-7; D perhaps matches TRBD1 (5 bases). Trimming left V 0 bases short and J 2 bases short, with 8 bases between. Germline CDR1 reads LNHNV; CDR2 reads YYDKDF (reference sequence). The CDR3 loop spans 14 amino acids. CDR3 protein: CATSRDQGPYEQYF. The CDR3 nucleotides are TGTGCCACCAGCAGAGACCAGGGCCCCTACGAGCAGTACTTC.

This chain links TRBV18 with TRBJ2-5; TRBD2 is a possible D gene (6 bases). The V end lost 1 base, the J end lost 5 bases, and 11 bases lay between the germline ends. CDR3 length equals 14 residues. The germline CDR1 and CDR2 sequences are KGHSH and LQKENI. In DNA form, the CDR3 reads TGTGCCAGCTCACCACGGAGGGGCTCGGAGACCCAGTACTTC. Protein product: CASSPRRGSETQYF.

This clonotype was observed a few times. V gene TRBV25-1 combines with J gene TRBJ2-3, with TRBD2 matching 10 bases. With 3 bases clipped from V and 3 bases from J, the junction kept 15 bases outside the gene matches. The CDR3 has 19 amino acids. Looked up from germline, CDR1 is MGHDK and CDR2 is SYGVNS. CDR3 sequence: CASSDLTRPGTSVTDTQYF. The CDR3 DNA is TGTGCCAGCAGTGACCTCACGCGACCCGGGACTAGCGTTACAGATACGCAGTATTTT.

This clonotype was detected ten times or more. The rearrangement joins TRBV6-5 to TRBJ1-1; 8 bases agree with TRBD1. Germline loops: CDR1 MNHEY, CDR2 SVGAGI. This CDR3 has 14 amino acids. Losses at the gene ends were 7 bases for V and 6 bases for J; bases not matched to a gene: 10. The CDR3 loop is CASNRQGRGSEAFF. CDR3 DNA: TGTGCCAGCAATCGACAGGGGAGGGGGTCTGAAGCTTTCTTT.

This clonotype was detected many times. This chain uses TRBV7-2 with TRBJ2-1; 8 bases line up with TRBD1. The CDR3 covers 16 residues. Germline V gene sequence: CDR1 SGHTA, CDR2 FQGNSA. The V and J ends lost 1 base and 7 bases, in that order; junction bases with no gene match: 9. The CDR3 DNA sequence: TGTGCCAGCAGCTTAGGATCGTCCAGGGGGCAGAATGAGCAGTTCTTC. Translated, it gives CASSLGSSRGQNEQFF.

This clonotype occurred many times. The J gene is TRBJ1-6, the V gene TRBV18; 9 bases map to TRBD1. CDR1 KGHSH and CDR2 LQKENI come from the germline V gene. This CDR3 contains 16 residues. J lost 4 bases, V lost 3 bases, and 4 bases had no gene match. The CDR3 loop is CASSPGQGLYNSPLHF. The CDR3 nucleotides are TGTGCCAGCTCACCGGGACAGGGACTTTATAATTCACCCCTCCACTTT.

The J gene is TRBJ2-3, the V gene TRBV18; no firm D call. With 2 bases removed from V and 9 bases from J, the gap between germline ends came to 15 bases. The V gene's germline CDR1 is KGHSH and CDR2 LQKENI. The CDR3 length is 14 residues. CDR3 loop: CASSPRRAYGTQYF. The CDR3 region has the DNA TGTGCCAGCTCACCAAGACGGGCTTACGGGACGCAGTATTTT.

This clonotype was counted many times. The rearrangement joins TRBV5-4 to TRBJ2-1; D is undetermined. Germline CDR1 and CDR2: SGHNT and YYREEE (reference sequence). V was trimmed by 0 bases and J by 7 bases, leaving 11 bases between them. This CDR3 spans 14 amino acids. The CDR3 nucleotides are TGTGCCAGCAGCTTGGAAGGACCGAAAAATGAGCAGTTCTTC. Its protein is CASSLEGPKNEQFF.

This chain uses TRBV5-1 with TRBJ2-6; 11 nucleotides line up with TRBD2. Germline lookup yields CDR1 SGHRS and CDR2 YFSETQ. The CDR3 has 20 residues. V lost 0 bases and J lost 2; bases outside the gene matches: 10. DNA of the CDR3: TGCGCCAGCAGCTTGGCCCCTAGCGGGAGGTTCTCCCCTGGGGCCAACGTCCTGACTTTC. Residues: CASSLAPSGRFSPGANVLTF. Based on the CDR3 plus reference TRBV5-1 and TRBJ2-6, the full variable domain is KAGVTQTPRYLIKTRGQQVTLSCSPISGHRSVSWYQQTPGQGLQFLFEYFSETQRNKGNFPGRFSGRQFSNSRSEMNVSTLELGDSALYLCASSLAPSGRFSPGANVLTFGAGSRLTVL.

J is TRBJ1-1 and V is TRBV29-1; D is ambiguous. V was clipped by 7 bases and J by 1 base, with 7 bases between them. Looked up from germline, CDR1 is SQVTM and CDR2 is ANQGSEA. The CDR3 is made up of 11 amino acids. This chain's CDR3 is CSARENTEAFF. For the CDR3, the DNA is TGCAGCGCGAGGGAGAACACTGAAGCTTTCTTT.

There are many counts of this clonotype. The rearrangement joins TRBV11-2 to TRBJ1-5; D not resolved. The CDR3 runs to 13 residues. The germline gives CDR1 SGHAT, CDR2 FQNNGV. V was cut by 2 bases and J by 6 bases, with 8 bases left in between. The CDR3 coding sequence is TGTGCCAGCAGCTTATCGGGCAGTCAGCCCCAGCATTTT. Translating gives CASSLSGSQPQHF. Complete variable domain (other parts from reference TRBV11-2 and TRBJ1-5): EAGVAQSPRYKIIEKRQSVAFWCNPISGHATLYWYQQILGQGPKLLIQFQNNGVVDDSQLPKDRFSAERLKGVDSTLKIQPAKLEDSAVYLCASSLSGSQPQHFGDGTRLSIL.

This clonotype was counted only a few times. The rearrangement joins TRBV28 to TRBJ1-6; D not certain. With 7 bases removed from V and 2 bases from J, the gap between germline ends came to 12 bases. This CDR3 comprises 15 residues. Germline-derived CDR1 and CDR2 are MDHEN and SYDVKM. CDR3 nucleotide sequence: TGTGCCAGCATCGAAACGGGAGCCTATAATTCACCCCTCCACTTT. The encoded protein is CASIETGAYNSPLHF.

This clonotype was seen a few times. J is TRBJ2-3 and V is TRBV29-1; TRBD1 is a possible D gene (6 bases). The CDR3 contains 14 residues. The germline V gene has CDR1 SQVTM and CDR2 ANQGSEA. Deletions cut 8 bases from V and 0 bases from J, with 15 bases between. Written as DNA, the CDR3 is TGCAGCCTTAGACAGGTCTCTAGCACAGATACGCAGTATTTT. This translates into CSLRQVSSTDTQYF.

This clonotype occurred many times. The CDR3 sequence: CASSADRITDTQYF. CDR3 DNA sequence: TGTGCCAGCAGCGCCGACAGGATCACAGATACGCAGTATTTT. The gene calls are TRBV12-3 or TRBV12-4 and TRBJ2-3, with a possible D match to TRBD1 (6 bases). The length of the CDR3 is 14 residues. Between the trimmed V and J ends, which lost 6 bases and 2 bases, there was a span of 12 bases.

There are many counts of this clonotype. The rearrangement joins TRBV11-2 to TRBJ2-1; weak D call: TRBD1 (6 bases). Germline loops: CDR1 SGHAT, CDR2 FQNNGV. The ends were cut back, 5 bases at V and 15 bases at J, with 14 bases in the middle. CDR3 length: 11 amino acids. The CDR3 sequence is CASSATGSRFF. The CDR3 DNA follows: TGTGCCAGCAGCGCGACAGGTAGTCGGTTCTTC.

This clonotype was seen a handful of times. The chain uses TRBV19 and TRBJ2-1; D may be TRBD1 or TRBD2 (5 bases each). V shed 3 bases and J shed 7 bases, with 13 bases lying between them. This CDR3 is built from 14 residues. Germline V gene data show CDR1 as LNHDA and CDR2 as SQIVND (reference sequence). CDR3 sequence reads: CASSILGTGNEQFF. The CDR3 nucleotides read TGTGCCAGTAGTATCTTAGGGACGGGGAATGAGCAGTTCTTC.

This clonotype showed up many times. The gene calls are TRBV7-2 and TRBJ2-3; possible D gene TRBD2, 5 bases. Trimming removed 2 bases from V and 6 bases from J, with 9 bases in between. The CDR3 length is 13 residues. Germline CDR1 reads SGHTA; CDR2 reads FQGNSA. In DNA form, the CDR3 reads TGTGCCAGCAGCTTACCAGGCGGGGATACGCAGTATTTT. This translates into CASSLPGGDTQYF.

This clonotype was recorded many times. The chain uses TRBV6-2 or TRBV6-3 and TRBJ2-7; the D gene is possibly TRBD2 (6 bases). Germline CDR1 MNHEY, CDR2 SVGEGT. The CDR3 spans 13 residues. The V and J ends lost 3 bases and 7 bases respectively, with 13 bases between them. CDR3 in DNA: TGTGCCAGCAGTTATCCGCGCGGGGTGGAGCAGTACTTC. Amino acid sequence: CASSYPRGVEQYF.

There are many counts of this clonotype. The V and J genes are TRBV5-1 and TRBJ2-1; D unresolved. In germline, CDR1 is SGHRS, CDR2 YFSETQ. This CDR3 region has 14 residues. The V gene lost 0 bases and the J gene lost 5 bases, with 9 bases spanning the gap. In DNA, the CDR3 is TGCGCCAGCAGCTTGGCCGGCCCCAACAATGAGCAGTTCTTC. The encoded protein is CASSLAGPNNEQFF. The full variable domain, in which reference TRBV5-1 and TRBJ2-1 provide the parts outside the CDR3, is KAGVTQTPRYLIKTRGQQVTLSCSPISGHRSVSWYQQTPGQGLQFLFEYFSETQRNKGNFPGRFSGRQFSNSRSEMNVSTLELGDSALYLCASSLAGPNNEQFFGPGTRLTVL.

This clonotype was picked up a small number of times. The gene calls are TRBV6-6 and TRBJ2-5; a possible D gene is TRBD1 (5 bases). Between the trimmed V and J ends, which lost 2 bases and 0 bases, there was a span of 13 bases. The CDR3 totals 16 residues. Germline loops: CDR1 MNHNY, CDR2 SVGAGI (reference sequence). CDR3 amino acids: CASSYTLQVHQETQYF. CDR3 in DNA: TGTGCCAGCAGTTACACCCTACAGGTTCACCAAGAGACCCAGTACTTC.

This clonotype was seen a few times. The rearrangement links TRBV12-5 to TRBJ1-5, with D hard to call. The germline gives CDR1 LGHNT, CDR2 FRNRAP. The V end was cut by 1 base, the J end by 4 bases, with 5 bases between. The CDR3 is 13 residues long. This CDR3 reads CASGLERNQPQHF. In DNA form, the CDR3 reads TGTGCTAGTGGTTTGGAGCGGAATCAGCCCCAGCATTTT.

The chain joins TRBV9 to TRBJ2-1, with 7 bases identical to TRBD2. This CDR3 is 17 amino acids long. CDR1 is SGDLS and CDR2 is YYNGEE in the germline V gene. The ends lost 3 bases at V and 0 bases at J; junction bases unmatched: 9. The CDR3 DNA reads TGTGCCAGCAGCGCACTTCAGAGCGGGACCTCCTACAATGAGCAGTTCTTC. Its translation: CASSALQSGTSYNEQFF.

The chain has TRBV6-5 and TRBJ1-2; no reliable D call. The V end was cut by 5 bases, the J end by 4 bases, with 17 bases between. CDR1 and CDR2 (germline): MNHEY, SVGAGI. CDR3 length: 15 residues. CDR3 bases: TGTGCCAGCAGTCCCCCGGTGGGAGGGATCTATGGCTACACCTTC. Its protein product is CASSPPVGGIYGYTF.

This clonotype turned up a few times. This chain connects TRBV20-1 to TRBJ2-7, with D possibly matching TRBD2 (5 bases). The CDR3 has 14 amino acids. Trimming stripped 3 bases from V and 0 bases from J, with 12 bases between. Germline CDR1 and CDR2: DFQATT and SNEGSKA (reference sequence). CDR3 bases: TGCAGTGCTAGGGAAGAGGGAAGCTCCTACGAGCAGTACTTC. Protein product: CSAREEGSSYEQYF.

The table lists this clonotype with a few counts. The chain carries TRBV18 and TRBJ1-6; possibly TRBD1 for D (5 bases). The V gene's germline CDR1 is KGHSH and CDR2 LQKENI. Trimming pared 4 bases from V and 5 bases from J, leaving 9 bases between. The CDR3 covers 14 residues. CDR3 sequence (DNA): TGTGCCAGCTCACATGACAGTAATAATTCACCCCTCCACTTT. Its protein product is CASSHDSNNSPLHF.

This chain joins TRBV28 and TRBJ1-5; unclear D gene. Germline values: CDR1 MDHEN, CDR2 SYDVKM. The V end was cut by 5 bases, the J end by 7 bases, with 3 bases between. This CDR3 has 10 residues. The CDR3 DNA follows: TGTGCCAGCAGTGACCAGCCCCAGCATTTT. It yields the protein CASSDQPQHF. The whole variable domain, filled in from reference TRBV28 and TRBJ1-5, reads DVKVTQSSRYLVKRTGEKVFLECVQDMDHENMFWYRQDPGLGLRLIYFSYDVKMKEKGDIPEGYSVSREKKERFSLILESASTNQTSMYLCASSDQPQHFGDGTRLSIL.